The next 22 T cell receptor beta chains were all read from a single sample in a study of T cell repertoires in cytomegalovirus infection. These receptors' targets are unknown. TCRdb used MiXCR to reprocess the reads, holding one entry per CDR3 protein. The table lists 700,000 to 950,000 distinct CDR3 sequences, around a third of them singletons, with 9.5% to 15% in the top ten. The specimen was cultured CD8+ T cells from PBMCs, collected from culture after CMV antigen stimulation. Receptors were obtained from a human donor in good health (CMV status not recorded). Some clones in this sample may be carry-over from other donors' samples.

This clonotype appeared a few times. The chain couples TRBV7-2 to TRBJ1-6; D remains ambiguous. V lost 4 bases, J lost 1 base, and 11 bases lay in between. The V gene's germline CDR1 is SGHTA and CDR2 FQGNSA. The CDR3 has 16 residues. This CDR3 is CASSSPPESYNSPLHF. CDR3 sequence (DNA): TGTGCCAGCAGCTCGCCGCCAGAGTCCTATAATTCACCCCTCCACTTT.

This rearrangement joins TRBV6-5 to TRBJ1-3; D might be TRBD1 (5 bases). The CDR3 consists of 16 residues. V gave up 5 bases and J gave up 0 bases, with 14 bases separating them. The germline CDR1 and CDR2 sequences are MNHEY and SVGAGI. The CDR3 loop reads CASSPGADPSGNTIYF. The DNA of the CDR3 is TGTGCCAGCAGTCCCGGGGCGGACCCCTCTGGAAACACCATATATTTT.

This clonotype showed up many times. V usage is TRBV7-9 and J usage is TRBJ2-1; no definite D call. The CDR3 runs to 14 residues. V lost 1 base to trimming and J lost 10 bases, with 14 bases between them. Germline CDR1 is SEHNR and CDR2 is FQNEAQ (reference sequence). Here the CDR3 reads CASSLDLRNKEQFF. DNA for the CDR3: TGTGCCAGCAGCTTAGACTTGAGGAATAAAGAGCAGTTCTTC.

The rearrangement joins TRBV20-1 to TRBJ2-7; tentatively, D is TRBD1 or TRBD2 (5 bases each). CDR3 length: 14 amino acids. V was trimmed by 3 bases and J by 0 bases, leaving 12 bases between them. Germline values: CDR1 DFQATT, CDR2 SNEGSKA (reference sequence). The CDR3 DNA sequence: TGCAGTGCTAGTGGGACGGCAATCTCCTACGAGCAGTACTTC. It translates to CSASGTAISYEQYF.

This clonotype was observed a handful of times. The V gene is TRBV6-1, the J gene TRBJ2-5; 8 nucleotides match TRBD2. After removal of 6 bases from V and 0 bases from J, the junction contained 9 bases not matched to a gene. The CDR3 spans 16 residues. CDR1 is MNHNS, CDR2 SASEGT, per germline. CDR3 nucleotide sequence: TGTGCCAGCAGCCGGCGAGAGCGGGGGTACCAAGAGACCCAGTACTTC. Protein sequence: CASSRRERGYQETQYF.

The gene calls are TRBV25-1 and TRBJ2-5; D is tentatively TRBD1 or TRBD2 (5 bases each). The CDR3 is 16 amino acids. V lost 1 base and J lost 1, with 13 bases in between. The germline CDR1 and CDR2 sequences are MGHDK and SYGVNS. Here the CDR3 reads CASSEWRPGGQETQYF. CDR3 coding DNA: TGTGCCAGCAGTGAATGGCGACCTGGGGGCCAAGAGACCCAGTACTTC.

In regard to this clonotype: The conserved final phenylalanine or tryptophan is absent from the CDR3, which likely points to a read error. V and J are TRBV7-3 and TRBJ2-5; TRBD2 aligns across 8 bases. Germline assignment: CDR1 SGHTA and CDR2 FQGTGA. Trimming removed 8 bases from V and 1 base from J; junction bases left unmatched: 6. The CDR3 has 14 amino acids. CDR3 in amino acids: CASGTGGLQETQYS. The CDR3 coding sequence is TGTGCCAGCGGGACGGGGGGGCTCCAAGAGACCCAGTACTCC.

This clonotype was detected a few times. V usage is TRBV13 and J usage is TRBJ2-1; D perhaps matches TRBD1 (6 bases). This CDR3 comprises 13 residues. V lost 5 bases, J lost 5 bases, and 10 bases lay in between. The germline CDR1 and CDR2 sequences are PRHDT and FYEKMQ (reference sequence). In nucleotides, the CDR3 is TGTGCCAGCAGCCACAGGGAGCACAATGAGCAGTTCTTC. This sequence encodes CASSHREHNEQFF.

This clonotype was seen many times. The chain couples TRBV6-5 to TRBJ1-1; possibly TRBD1 for D (5 bases). There are 11 residues in the CDR3. The V gene lost 8 bases and the J gene lost 4 bases, with 8 bases spanning the gap. CDR1 is MNHEY, CDR2 SVGAGI, per germline. CDR3 bases: TGTGCCAGCCTAAGGGGCACTGAAGCTTTCTTT. Encoded protein: CASLRGTEAFF.

The gene calls are TRBV7-2 and TRBJ2-4, with 8 bases matching TRBD1. V lost 2 bases to trimming and J lost 7 bases; unmatched junction nucleotides: 7. This CDR3 spans 15 amino acids. Germline lookup yields CDR1 SGHTA and CDR2 FQGNSA. The CDR3, as DNA: TGTGCCAGCAGCTTAAGCAGCGCAGGGGGCAACATTCAGTACTTC. This gives the protein CASSLSSAGGNIQYF.

This clonotype came up once. The rearrangement uses TRBV7-3 and TRBJ2-1; D might be TRBD1 (6 bases). The J call may be mistaken, given a closer DNA end match to TRBJ2-7. CDR1 and CDR2 from the germline V gene are SGHTA and FQGTGA. The CDR3 length is 16 residues. CDR3 in amino acids: CASSLAGERTDNEQYF. CDR3 nucleotides: TGTGCCAGCAGCTTAGCTGGGGAGCGGACAGACAATGAGCAGTACTTC.

This clonotype turned up a few times. V usage is TRBV29-1 and J usage is TRBJ2-7; D gene ambiguous. This CDR3 has 14 residues. The germline V gene encodes CDR1 SQVTM and CDR2 ANQGSEA. Deletions cut 6 bases from V and 1 base from J, with 16 bases between. The CDR3 DNA reads TGCAGCGTCTTCACTACAGACGGATCCTACGAGCAGTACTTC. Its translation: CSVFTTDGSYEQYF.

The chain combines TRBV7-6 with TRBJ2-1, with 9 positions matching TRBD2. The CDR3 runs to 16 residues. The V segment lost 5 bases and the J segment 4 bases; nucleotides outside the gene matches: 9. Germline lookup yields CDR1 SGHVS and CDR2 FNYEAQ. CDR3 nucleotides: TGTGCCAGCAGCCTTTTCCTAGCGGGGAATTACAATGAGCAGTTCTTC. Its translation is CASSLFLAGNYNEQFF.

This clonotype was found many times. The V call is TRBV12-3 or TRBV12-4, the J call TRBJ2-2; D unclear. V dropped 7 bases and J dropped 4 bases, with 7 bases sitting between them. The CDR3 has 12 residues. CDR3 in amino acids: CASIITTGELFF. The CDR3 DNA follows: TGTGCCAGCATAATCACCACCGGGGAGCTGTTTTTT.

J is TRBJ2-7 and V is TRBV20-1; 14 bases are a match to TRBD2. Germline CDR1 reads DFQATT; CDR2 reads SNEGSKA (reference sequence). The CDR3 spans 15 residues. V trimming: 5 bases; J trimming: 4 bases; junction bases outside the gene matches: 7. The CDR3 protein is CSAWLGTSGGYEQYV. In DNA, the CDR3 is TGCAGTGCTTGGCTTGGGACTAGCGGGGGTTACGAGCAGTACGTC.

The V and J genes are TRBV24-1 and TRBJ2-1; a possible D gene is TRBD1 (6 bases). The germline V and J ends were trimmed by 4 bases and 8 bases, with 11 bases remaining between them. The CDR3 loop spans 13 amino acids. In germline, CDR1 is KGHDR, CDR2 SFDVKD. The CDR3, as DNA: TGTGCCACCAGTGAAGGGGGTATTTATGAGCAGTTCTTC. It codes for CATSEGGIYEQFF.

A few counts support this clonotype. The CDR3 bases are TGTGCCAGGATGACAGAAGTAAATTATGGCTACACCTTC. It encodes CARMTEVNYGYTF. This chain joins TRBV2 and TRBJ1-2, with a tentative D call TRBD1 (5 bases). The CDR3 spans 13 residues. Trimming left V 9 bases short and J 5 bases short, with 16 bases between. CDR1 and CDR2 (germline): SNHLY, FYNNEI.

The rearrangement joins TRBV7-9 to TRBJ1-4, with no clear D. CDR1 is SEHNR, CDR2 FQNEAQ, per germline (reference sequence). The germline V and J ends were trimmed by 1 base and 0 bases, with 6 bases remaining between them. The length of the CDR3 is 15 residues. The CDR3 loop reads CASSLVGSTNEKLFF. In nucleotides, the CDR3 is TGTGCCAGCAGCTTAGTCGGGTCAACTAATGAAAAACTGTTTTTT.

V and J are TRBV19 and TRBJ2-5; the D gene could be TRBD1 or TRBD2 (5 bases each). This CDR3 is built from 14 residues. Per the germline V gene, CDR1 is LNHDA and CDR2 is SQIVND (reference sequence). With 7 bases removed from V and 1 base from J, the gap between germline ends came to 13 bases. The CDR3 is CASTARGPQETQYF. Here the CDR3 DNA reads TGTGCCAGTACCGCGAGGGGCCCCCAAGAGACCCAGTACTTC.

In this sample, this clonotype turned up a few times. This chain connects TRBV7-8 to TRBJ1-6; D is uncertain. This CDR3 has 17 residues. Germline lookup yields CDR1 SGHVS and CDR2 FQNEAQ. V was shortened by 1 base and J by 4 bases, with 14 bases between the two germline ends. DNA of the CDR3: TGTGCCAGCAGCTTAGGCGTCGGCGAATTTTATAATTCACCCCTCCACTTT. It specifies CASSLGVGEFYNSPLHF.

The J gene is TRBJ1-2, the V gene TRBV9, with D possibly matching TRBD1 (6 bases). This CDR3 has 8 residues. Germline CDR1 SGDLS, CDR2 YYNGEE. The V end was cut by 4 bases, the J end by 14 bases, with 6 bases between. CDR3: CASSQGTF. The CDR3, as DNA: TGTGCCAGCAGCCAGGGGACCTTC.

This clonotype showed up many times. The V and J genes are TRBV7-8 and TRBJ2-7; TRBD1 is a possible D gene (5 bases). CDR1 SGHVS and CDR2 FQNEAQ come from the germline V gene. V gave up 3 bases and J gave up 2 bases, with 14 bases separating them. This CDR3 comprises 15 residues. The CDR3 spells CASSLEYTGTYEQYV. The CDR3 DNA reads as TGTGCCAGCAGCTTGGAATACACAGGAACCTACGAGCAGTACGTC.